This T cell receptor (beta chain) was sequenced during a study of T cells in Graves' hyperthyroidism and ophthalmopathy. Germline V gene lookup returns CDR1 LGHNA and CDR2 YNFKEQ. Trimming left V 4 bases short and J 0 bases short, with 18 bases between. The length of the CDR3 is 18 residues. This clonotype was counted between two and nine times. Amplification of TCR beta CDR3 regions used RNA as the template. With the HTBI primer set, the TCR CDR3 went through a first round of RT-PCR. One entry per CDR3 protein results from TCRdb running MiXCR on the multiplex PCR reads. The sample lists approximately 590,000 distinct CDR3 sequences; 15% to 18% were seen once.

Sequencing used blood. J is TRBJ1-4 and V is TRBV4-2; tentatively, D is TRBD1 (6 bases). This sequence was found in a woman between 25 and 40 years old with Graves' hyperthyroidism. For the CDR3, the DNA is TGTGCCAGCAGCCTTAGGCCGGGACACTCTGCAACTAATGAAAAACTGTTTTTT. This gives the protein CASSLRPGHSATNEKLFF.